The 2 T cell receptor beta chains in this list originate from one sample, sequenced in a study of T cell responses to AZD1222 COVID-19 vaccine. Clones were sequenced by immunoSEQ multiplex PCR, and TCRdb holds only the in-frame ones, with some missing. The sample includes 120,000 to 150,000 clones, around 86% of them seen just once. Sample: peripheral blood, taken on day 0 of MenACWY control vaccination. The receptors originated from an adult in good health.

V and J are TRBV19 and TRBJ1-5; the D is unclear. The V end was cut by 0 bases, the J end by 4 bases, with 4 bases between. This CDR3 contains 13 residues. CDR1 and CDR2 (germline): LNHDA, SQIVND (reference sequence). The DNA of the CDR3 is TGTGCCAGTAGTATAGAAAGAAATCAGCCCCAGCATTTT. It is translated as CASSIERNQPQHF.

The chain has TRBV25-1 and TRBJ2-4; D remains unclear. The ends were cut back, 4 bases at V and 6 bases at J, with 7 bases in the middle. This CDR3 is 12 amino acids long. Germline loops: CDR1 MGHDK, CDR2 SYGVNS. CDR3 sequence: CASSGATNIQYF. CDR3 DNA: TGTGCCAGCAGTGGTGCGACAAACATTCAGTACTTC.